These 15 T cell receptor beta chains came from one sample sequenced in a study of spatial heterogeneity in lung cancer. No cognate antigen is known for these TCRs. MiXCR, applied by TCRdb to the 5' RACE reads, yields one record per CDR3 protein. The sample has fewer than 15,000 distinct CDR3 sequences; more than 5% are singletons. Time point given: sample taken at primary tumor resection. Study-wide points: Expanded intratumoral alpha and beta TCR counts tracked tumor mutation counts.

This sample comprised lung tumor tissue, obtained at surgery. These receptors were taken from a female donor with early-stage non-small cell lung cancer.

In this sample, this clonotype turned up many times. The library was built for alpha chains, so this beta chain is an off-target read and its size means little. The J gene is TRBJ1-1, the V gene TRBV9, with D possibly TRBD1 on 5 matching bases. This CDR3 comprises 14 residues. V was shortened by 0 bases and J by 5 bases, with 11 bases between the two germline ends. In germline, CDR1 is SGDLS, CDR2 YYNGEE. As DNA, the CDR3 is TGTGCCAGCAGCGTAGGGACACCCGGGACTGAAGCTTTCTTT. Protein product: CASSVGTPGTEAFF.

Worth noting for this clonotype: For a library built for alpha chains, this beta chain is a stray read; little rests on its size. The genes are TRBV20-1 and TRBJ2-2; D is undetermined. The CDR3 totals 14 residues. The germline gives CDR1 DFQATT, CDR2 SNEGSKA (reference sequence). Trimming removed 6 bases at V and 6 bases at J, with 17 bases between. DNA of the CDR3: TGCAGTGCCAGGACCCAGATTAGGTCCGGGGAGCTGTTTTTT. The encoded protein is CSARTQIRSGELFF.

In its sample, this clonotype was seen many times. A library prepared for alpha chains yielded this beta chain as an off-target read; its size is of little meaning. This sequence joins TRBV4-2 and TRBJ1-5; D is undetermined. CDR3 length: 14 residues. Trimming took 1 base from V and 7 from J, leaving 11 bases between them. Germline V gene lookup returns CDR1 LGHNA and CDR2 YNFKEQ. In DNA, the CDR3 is TGTGCCAGCAGCCAAGTCAAGTGGGGACAGCCCCAGCATTTT. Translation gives CASSQVKWGQPQHF.

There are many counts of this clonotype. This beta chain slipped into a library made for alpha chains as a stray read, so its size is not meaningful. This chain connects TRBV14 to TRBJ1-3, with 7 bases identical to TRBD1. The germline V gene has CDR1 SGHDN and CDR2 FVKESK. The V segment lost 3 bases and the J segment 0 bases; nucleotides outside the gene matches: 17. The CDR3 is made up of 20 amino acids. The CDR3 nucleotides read TGTGCCAGCAGCCAGTTCCCTTTTGATTTAGAGGGGGCCTCTGGAAACACCATATATTTT. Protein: CASSQFPFDLEGASGNTIYF.

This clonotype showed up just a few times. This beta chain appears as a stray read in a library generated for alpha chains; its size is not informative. The CDR3 is CASSLGAATGELFF. The CDR3 DNA follows: TGTGCCAGCAGTTTGGGAGCGGCCACCGGGGAGCTGTTTTTT. The rearrangement uses TRBV27 and TRBJ2-2, with D tentatively TRBD2 (5 bases). Germline V lookup: CDR1 MNHEY, CDR2 SMNVEV (reference sequence). Between the trimmed V and J ends, which lost 3 bases and 4 bases, there was a span of 9 bases. The CDR3 has 14 residues.

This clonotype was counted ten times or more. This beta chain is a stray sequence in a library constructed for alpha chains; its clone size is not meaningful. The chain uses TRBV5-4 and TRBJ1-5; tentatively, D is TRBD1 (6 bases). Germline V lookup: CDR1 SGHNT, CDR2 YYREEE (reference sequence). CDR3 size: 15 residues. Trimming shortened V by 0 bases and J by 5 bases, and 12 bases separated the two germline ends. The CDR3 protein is CASSLGTGKDQPQHF. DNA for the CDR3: TGTGCCAGCAGCTTGGGAACAGGGAAGGATCAGCCCCAGCATTTT.

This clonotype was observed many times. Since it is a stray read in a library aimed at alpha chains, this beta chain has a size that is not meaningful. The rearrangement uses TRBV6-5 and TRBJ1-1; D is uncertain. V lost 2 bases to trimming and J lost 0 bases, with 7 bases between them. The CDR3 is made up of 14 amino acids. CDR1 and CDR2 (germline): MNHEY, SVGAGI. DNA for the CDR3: TGTGCCAGCAGTTACGGGCGGGTGAACACTGAAGCTTTCTTT. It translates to CASSYGRVNTEAFF.

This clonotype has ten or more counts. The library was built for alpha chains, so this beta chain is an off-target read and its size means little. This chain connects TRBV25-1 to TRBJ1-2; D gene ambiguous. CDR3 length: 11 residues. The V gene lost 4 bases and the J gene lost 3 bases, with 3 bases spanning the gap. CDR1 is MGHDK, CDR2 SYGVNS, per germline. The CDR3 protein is CASSAHYGYTF. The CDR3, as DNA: TGTGCCAGCAGTGCTCACTATGGCTACACCTTC.

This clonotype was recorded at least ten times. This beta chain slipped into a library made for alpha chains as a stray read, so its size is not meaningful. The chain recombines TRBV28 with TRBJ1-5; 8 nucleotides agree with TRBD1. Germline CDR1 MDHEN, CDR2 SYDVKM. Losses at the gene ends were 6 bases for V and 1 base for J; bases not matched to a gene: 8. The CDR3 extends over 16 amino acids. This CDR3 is CASSSTGEGSNQPQHF. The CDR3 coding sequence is TGTGCCAGCAGCTCGACAGGGGAAGGGAGCAATCAGCCCCAGCATTTT. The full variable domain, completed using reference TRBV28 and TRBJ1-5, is DVKVTQSSRYLVKRTGEKVFLECVQDMDHENMFWYRQDPGLGLRLIYFSYDVKMKEKGDIPEGYSVSREKKERFSLILESASTNQTSMYLCASSSTGEGSNQPQHFGDGTRLSIL.

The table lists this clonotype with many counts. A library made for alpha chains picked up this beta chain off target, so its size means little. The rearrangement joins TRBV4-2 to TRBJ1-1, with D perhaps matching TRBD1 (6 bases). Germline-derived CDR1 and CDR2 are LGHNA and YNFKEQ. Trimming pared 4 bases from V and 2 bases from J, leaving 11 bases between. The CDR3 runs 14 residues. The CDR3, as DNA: TGTGCCAGCAGCCGAGGACAGATAAACACTGAAGCTTTCTTT. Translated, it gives CASSRGQINTEAFF.

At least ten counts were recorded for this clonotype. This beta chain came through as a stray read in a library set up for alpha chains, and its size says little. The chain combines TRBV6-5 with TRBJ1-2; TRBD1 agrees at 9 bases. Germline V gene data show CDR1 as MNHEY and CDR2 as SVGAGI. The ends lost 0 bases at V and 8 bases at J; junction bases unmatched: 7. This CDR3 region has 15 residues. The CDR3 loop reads CASSYSGQGRWGYTF. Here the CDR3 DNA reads TGTGCCAGCAGTTACTCAGGACAGGGGCGCTGGGGCTACACCTTC.

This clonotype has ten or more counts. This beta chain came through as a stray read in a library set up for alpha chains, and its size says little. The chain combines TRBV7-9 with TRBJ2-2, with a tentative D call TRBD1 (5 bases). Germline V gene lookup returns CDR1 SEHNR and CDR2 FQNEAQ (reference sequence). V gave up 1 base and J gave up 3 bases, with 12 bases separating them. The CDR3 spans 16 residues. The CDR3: CASSLGSGFYTGELFF. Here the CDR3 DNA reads TGTGCCAGCAGCTTAGGATCAGGGTTTTACACCGGGGAGCTGTTTTTT.

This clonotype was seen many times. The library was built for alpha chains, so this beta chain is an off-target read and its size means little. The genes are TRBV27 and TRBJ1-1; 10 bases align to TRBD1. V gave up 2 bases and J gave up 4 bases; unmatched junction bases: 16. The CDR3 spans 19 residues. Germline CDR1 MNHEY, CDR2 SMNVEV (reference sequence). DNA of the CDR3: TGTGCCAGCAGTTTAAGGGGCGACAGGGGGCGGGGGGTCACCACTGAAGCTTTCTTT. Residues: CASSLRGDRGRGVTTEAFF.

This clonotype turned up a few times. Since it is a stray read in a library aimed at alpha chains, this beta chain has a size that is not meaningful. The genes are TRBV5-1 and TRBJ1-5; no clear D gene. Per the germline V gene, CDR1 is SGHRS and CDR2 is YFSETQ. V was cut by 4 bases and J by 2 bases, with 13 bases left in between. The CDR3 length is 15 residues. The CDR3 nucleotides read TGCGCCAGCAGCCTGGGCCCGGAAGGCAATCAGCCCCAGCATTTT. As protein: CASSLGPEGNQPQHF.

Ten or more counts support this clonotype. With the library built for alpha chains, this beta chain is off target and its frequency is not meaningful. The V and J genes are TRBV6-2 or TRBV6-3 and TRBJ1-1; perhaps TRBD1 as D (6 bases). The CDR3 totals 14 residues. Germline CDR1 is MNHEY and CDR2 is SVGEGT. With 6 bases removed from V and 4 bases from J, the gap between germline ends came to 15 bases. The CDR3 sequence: CASRIVGGGTEAFF. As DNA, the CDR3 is TGTGCCAGCAGGATAGTGGGAGGGGGCACTGAAGCTTTCTTT.